These 6 T cell receptor beta chains were all obtained from the same sample, sequenced in a study of graft-versus-host responses after intestinal transplantation. TCRdb keeps only in-frame clones here, not all; method: immunoSEQ multiplex PCR. The sample has more than 65,000 clones; approximately 87% are singletons. These receptors' antigens are unknown. Sequencing used unstimulated CD4+ T cells sorted from spleen or lymph node cells, obtained before transplant. The receptors originated from a human donor who was the organ donor for an intestinal transplant.

This chain uses TRBV28 with TRBJ2-5; the match to TRBD1 covers 7 bases. After removal of 6 bases from V and 5 bases from J, the junction contained 12 bases not matched to a gene. CDR1 is MDHEN, CDR2 SYDVKM, per germline. This CDR3 contains 15 residues. The CDR3 bases are TGTGCCAGCAGCCCAACGAGAGGACAGGCGGAGACCCAGTACTTC. Protein sequence: CASSPTRGQAETQYF.

The chain couples TRBV29-1 to TRBJ1-5, with D possibly TRBD1 on 6 matching bases. This CDR3 contains 13 residues. Trimming pared 8 bases from V and 6 bases from J, leaving 17 bases between. Germline CDR1 and CDR2: SQVTM and ANQGSEA. CDR3 in DNA: TGCAGCTCTCAGGACAGTCAGGGTCAGCCCCAGCATTTT. Encoded protein: CSSQDSQGQPQHF.

The CDR3 DNA is TGTGCCAGCGGGACTAGAGTGGGCTCCTACGAGCAGTACGTC. Residues: CASGTRVGSYEQYV. This chain uses TRBV28 with TRBJ2-7; TRBD2 aligns across 8 bases. Germline-derived CDR1 and CDR2 are MDHEN and SYDVKM. The V gene end was trimmed by 8 bases and the J gene end by 0 bases; junction bases not matched to a gene: 6. The CDR3 spans 14 residues.

This chain links TRBV5-6 with TRBJ1-1; D might be TRBD1 (6 bases). The CDR3 has 16 amino acids. Trimming removed 0 bases from V and 7 bases from J, with 19 bases in between. From germline, CDR1 is SGHDT and CDR2 YYEEEE. CDR3 region: CASSLGGGRPTNEAFF. In DNA, the CDR3 is TGTGCCAGCAGCTTGGGGGGGGGCAGGCCCACTAATGAAGCTTTCTTT.

The rearrangement joins TRBV7-3 to TRBJ2-3; a possible D gene is TRBD1 (6 bases). The germline V and J ends were trimmed by 2 bases and 6 bases, with 6 bases remaining between them. The CDR3 runs 12 residues. CDR1 and CDR2 (germline): SGHTA, FQGTGA. CDR3 nucleotide sequence: TGTGCCAGCAGCTTACAGGGGGATACGCAGTATTTT. Translation gives CASSLQGDTQYF.

The J gene is TRBJ2-1, the V gene TRBV5-1, with D perhaps matching TRBD2 (7 bases). The CDR3 is 16 residues long. In germline, CDR1 is SGHRS, CDR2 YFSETQ. V was shortened by 2 bases and J by 8 bases, with 20 bases between the two germline ends. CDR3: CASSFRPGGLGDEQFF. Here the CDR3 DNA reads TGCGCCAGCAGCTTTCGACCGGGGGGCCTCGGTGATGAGCAGTTCTTC. Full variable domain (remainder filled in from reference TRBV5-1 and TRBJ2-1): KAGVTQTPRYLIKTRGQQVTLSCSPISGHRSVSWYQQTPGQGLQFLFEYFSETQRNKGNFPGRFSGRQFSNSRSEMNVSTLELGDSALYLCASSFRPGGLGDEQFFGPGTRLTVL.